This paragraph reports one T cell receptor (beta chain). Antigen unknown. Within the sample, other DNA sequences also encode this same CDR3. These data belong to a study of cytomegalovirus exposure and HLA in healthy donors. Study-wide findings and caveats: Per published accounts, TCR beta sequences correctly predicted the HLA-A and HLA-B alleles of most subjects. Immune exposure data for these donors was limited to CMV serostatus. Most of the CMV-associated TCR beta chains (in a later analysis) appeared to be HLA-restricted.

With 60 Vbeta and 13 Jbeta primers, the PCR was carried out. In the authors' methods: Among the unique TCR beta chains that a later analysis counted, about 81 million in all, about 10 million were shared. The method was immunoSEQ multiplex PCR; TCRdb's version includes in-frame clones alone and lacks a portion of them. V and J calls and clone size are those listed in that table; D and trimming were worked out from the DNA. Among 130,000 to 150,000 clones listed, more than 75% were seen once. V was pared by 3 bases and J by 10 bases, with 19 bases between. This CDR3 has 14 amino acids. Germline assignment: CDR1 MDHEN and CDR2 SYDVKM.

The source of this sequence is a man between 18 and 29 years old in good health and CMV-seronegative. Sequencing was carried out using PBMCs. The rearrangement uses TRBV28 and TRBJ2-7; tentatively, D is TRBD2 (5 bases). CDR3 DNA: TGTGCCAGCAGTTTTGGTGGGAGAGGTCGCGAACAGTACTTC. Protein: CASSFGGRGREQYF.